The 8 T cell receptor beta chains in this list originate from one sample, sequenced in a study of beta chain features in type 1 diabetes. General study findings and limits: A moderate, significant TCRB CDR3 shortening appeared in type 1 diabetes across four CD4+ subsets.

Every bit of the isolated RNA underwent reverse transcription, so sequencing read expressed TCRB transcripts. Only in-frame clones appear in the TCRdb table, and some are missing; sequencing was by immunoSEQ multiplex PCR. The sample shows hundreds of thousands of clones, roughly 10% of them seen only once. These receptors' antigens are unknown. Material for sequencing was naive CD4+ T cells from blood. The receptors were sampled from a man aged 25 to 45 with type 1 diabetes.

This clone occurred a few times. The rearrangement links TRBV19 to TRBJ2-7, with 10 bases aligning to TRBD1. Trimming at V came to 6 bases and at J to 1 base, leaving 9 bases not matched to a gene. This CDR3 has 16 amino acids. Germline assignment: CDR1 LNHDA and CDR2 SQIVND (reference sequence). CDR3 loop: CASRPKDRGLSYEQYF. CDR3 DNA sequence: TGTGCCAGTAGACCAAAAGACAGGGGGCTATCCTACGAGCAGTACTTC. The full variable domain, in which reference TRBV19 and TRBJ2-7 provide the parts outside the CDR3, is DGGITQSPKYLFRKEGQNVTLSCEQNLNHDAMYWYRQDPGQGLRLIYYSQIVNDFQKGDIAEGYSVSREKKESFPLTVTSAQKNPTAFYLCASRPKDRGLSYEQYFGPGTRLTVT.

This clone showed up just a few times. The CDR3 sequence: CASSKSWGQNQPQHF. The CDR3 coding sequence is TGTGCCAGCAGCAAATCCTGGGGCCAAAATCAGCCCCAGCATTTT. This chain uses TRBV21-1 with TRBJ1-5; the listed D gene, TRBD1, was not tested against the DNA. TRBV21-1 is a listed pseudogene. This CDR3 is built from 15 residues.

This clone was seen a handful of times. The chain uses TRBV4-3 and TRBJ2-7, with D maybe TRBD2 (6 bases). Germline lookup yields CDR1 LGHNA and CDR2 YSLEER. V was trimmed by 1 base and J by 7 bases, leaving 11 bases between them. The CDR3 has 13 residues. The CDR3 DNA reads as TGCGCCAGCAGCCAAGTTTCCGGGAGAGAGCAGTACTTC. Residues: CASSQVSGREQYF.

CDR3 region: CASSLGSYSYEQYF. The CDR3 coding sequence is TGTGCCAGCAGTTTGGGCTCCTACTCCTACGAGCAGTACTTC. The V gene is TRBV6-5, the J gene TRBJ2-7; no firm D call. The ends were cut back, 4 bases at V and 0 bases at J, with 10 bases in the middle. Germline V lookup: CDR1 MNHEY, CDR2 SVGAGI. The CDR3 has 14 residues.

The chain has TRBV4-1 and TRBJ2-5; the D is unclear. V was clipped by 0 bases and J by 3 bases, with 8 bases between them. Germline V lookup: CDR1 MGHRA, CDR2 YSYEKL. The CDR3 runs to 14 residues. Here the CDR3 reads CASSQDPVEETQYF. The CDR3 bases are TGCGCCAGCAGCCAAGATCCAGTGGAAGAGACCCAGTACTTC.

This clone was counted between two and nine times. CDR3 DNA sequence: TGTGCCAGCAGCCCACGCAGGGGCCTGGGGAATGAGCAGTTCTTC. Protein: CASSPRRGLGNEQFF. The gene calls are TRBV7-8 and TRBJ2-1; weak D call: TRBD1 (6 bases). V gave up 5 bases and J gave up 7 bases, with 18 bases separating them. The CDR3 extends over 15 amino acids. CDR1 and CDR2 from the germline V gene are SGHVS and FQNEAQ. Drawing the rest from reference TRBV7-8 and TRBJ2-1, the complete variable domain is GAGVSQSPRYKVAKRGQDVALRCDPISGHVSLFWYQQALGQGPEFLTYFQNEAQLDKSGLPSDRFFAERPEGSVSTLKIQRTQQEDSAVYLCASSPRRGLGNEQFFGPGTRLTVL.

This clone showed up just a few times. CDR3 sequence: CAWSPGSPLHF. CDR3 sequence (DNA): TGTGCCTGGAGCCCAGGATCACCCCTCCACTTT. The chain joins TRBV30 to TRBJ1-6, with D unclear. This CDR3 contains 11 residues. CDR1 and CDR2 from the germline V gene are GTSNPN and SVGIG (reference sequence). V lost 3 bases and J lost 10, with 7 bases in between. Full variable domain (rest looked up from reference TRBV30 and TRBJ1-6): SQTIHQWPATLVQPVGSPLSLECTVEGTSNPNLYWYRQAAGRGLQLLFYSVGIGQISSEVPQNLSASRPQDRQFILSSKKLLLSDSGFYLCAWSPGSPLHFGNGTRLTVT.

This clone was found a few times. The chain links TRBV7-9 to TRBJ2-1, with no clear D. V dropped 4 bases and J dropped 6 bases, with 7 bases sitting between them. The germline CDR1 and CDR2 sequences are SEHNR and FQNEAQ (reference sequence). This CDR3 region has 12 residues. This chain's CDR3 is CASSSHSNEQFF. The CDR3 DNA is TGTGCCAGCAGCTCCCATTCCAATGAGCAGTTCTTC. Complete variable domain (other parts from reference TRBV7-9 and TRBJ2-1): DTGVSQNPRHKITKRGQNVTFRCDPISEHNRLYWYRQTLGQGPEFLTYFQNEAQLEKSRLLSDRFSAERPKGSFSTLEIQRTEQGDSAMYLCASSSHSNEQFFGPGTRLTVL.